This T cell receptor (beta chain) stems from a study of Tregs in tolerant kidney transplant recipients. Study in general: The nonmyeloablative bone marrow transplants came from related graft donors, with transient mixed chimerism. Overall study results and limits: Antigen-driven expansion was suggested because donor-specific Tregs expanded more than all Tregs in tolerant patients. Expanding Tregs on activated donor B cells appeared to best identify donor-specific TCRbeta clones.

The table came from immunoSEQ multiplex PCR; TCRdb's copy has only in-frame clones and leaves some out. The sample has over 85,000 clones; 80% to 95% are singletons. As regards this clone: The target antigen is unknown.

CDR3 length: 13 amino acids. Between the trimmed V and J ends, which lost 6 bases and 2 bases, there was a span of 10 bases. Germline loops: CDR1 SNHLY, CDR2 FYNNEI. This sequence was found in a human donor who received a combined kidney and bone marrow transplant. This chain links TRBV2 with TRBJ1-2; D call uncertain. Sequencing was performed on CD4+ T cells from blood, taken before the transplant. For the CDR3, the DNA is TGTGCCAGCAGAGATGACAAAAACTATGGCTACACCTTC. Residues: CASRDDKNYGYTF.